These 21 T cell receptor beta chains were sequenced from one sample in a study of siplizumab effects on memory and regulatory T cells. The method was immunoSEQ multiplex PCR; TCRdb's version includes in-frame clones alone and lacks a portion of them. The data contain 100,000 or so clones, roughly 93% of them singletons. The source material was non-Treg CD4+ T cells sorted from blood. The receptors come from a human donor in good health.

V usage is TRBV6-5 and J usage is TRBJ1-2, with no clear D. Between the trimmed V and J ends, which lost 6 bases and 5 bases, there was a span of 16 bases. CDR1 is MNHEY, CDR2 SVGAGI, per germline. The CDR3 spans 14 residues. Here the CDR3 DNA reads TGTGCCAGCAGGGCCGGGCCGCCCGAATATGGCTACACCTTC. This encodes CASRAGPPEYGYTF.

The chain employs TRBV5-8 and TRBJ1-2, with D unresolved. The V end lost 0 bases, the J end lost 10 bases, and 13 bases lay between the germline ends. The CDR3 contains 13 residues. CDR1 is SGHTS and CDR2 is YDEGEE in the germline V gene. The CDR3 is CASSLGRNFVYTF. In nucleotides, the CDR3 is TGTGCCAGCAGCTTGGGCAGGAATTTTGTCTACACCTTC. Complete variable domain (other parts from reference TRBV5-8 and TRBJ1-2): EAGVTQSPTHLIKTRGQQATLRCSPISGHTSVYWYQQALGLGLQFLLWYDEGEERNRGNFPPRFSGRQFPNYSSELNVNALELEDSALYLCASSLGRNFVYTFGSGTRLTVV.

The V gene is TRBV7-9, the J gene TRBJ2-7; 8 nucleotides match TRBD1. This CDR3 is 14 amino acids long. Germline-derived CDR1 and CDR2 are SEHNR and FQNEAQ (reference sequence). Trimming removed 5 bases from V and 4 bases from J; junction bases left unmatched: 7. This CDR3 reads CASSRGQGPYEQYF. The DNA for the CDR3 is TGTGCCAGCAGCCGAGGACAGGGTCCTTACGAGCAGTACTTC.

J is TRBJ1-3 and V is TRBV5-4, with D hard to call. CDR3 length: 15 residues. CDR1 is SGHNT and CDR2 is YYREEE in the germline V gene (reference sequence). Trimming removed 0 bases from V and 3 bases from J, with 10 bases in between. The CDR3 reads CASSLGGIGGNTIYF. CDR3 coding DNA: TGTGCCAGCAGCTTGGGAGGGATAGGTGGAAACACCATATATTTT. Combining the CDR3 with reference TRBV5-4 and TRBJ1-3 gives the whole variable domain ETGVTQSPTHLIKTRGQQVTLRCSSQSGHNTVSWYQQALGQGPQFIFQYYREEENGRGNFPPRFSGLQFPNYSSELNVNALELDDSALYLCASSLGGIGGNTIYFGEGSWLTVV.

The chain joins TRBV2 to TRBJ1-3, with D unresolved. This CDR3 comprises 15 residues. The germline V gene has CDR1 SNHLY and CDR2 FYNNEI. Trimming left V 7 bases short and J 0 bases short, with 13 bases between. CDR3 DNA sequence: TGTGCCAGCACCGCATTAGGGCCCTCTGGAAACACCATATATTTT. It is translated as CASTALGPSGNTIYF.

This clone was recorded once. The rearrangement uses TRBV4-2 and TRBJ1-5; D is undetermined. The CDR3 covers 14 residues. Trimming removed 0 bases from V and 9 bases from J, with 12 bases in between. The germline V gene has CDR1 LGHNA and CDR2 YNFKEQ. The CDR3: CASSQDAERVPQHF. For the CDR3, the DNA is TGTGCCAGCAGCCAAGATGCAGAGCGTGTGCCCCAGCATTTT.

The sample holds one count of this clone. This chain uses TRBV19 with TRBJ2-6; no clear D. This CDR3 contains 15 residues. V shed 4 bases and J shed 0 bases, with 7 bases lying between them. The germline V gene encodes CDR1 LNHDA and CDR2 SQIVND (reference sequence). CDR3 sequence reads: CASSTSSSGANVLTF. DNA of the CDR3: TGTGCCAGTAGTACCAGTAGCTCTGGGGCCAACGTCCTGACTTTC.

This chain uses TRBV19 with TRBJ2-7; TRBD1 aligns across 7 bases. Trimming removed 5 bases from V and 0 bases from J; junction bases left unmatched: 10. The germline V gene encodes CDR1 LNHDA and CDR2 SQIVND (reference sequence). This CDR3 has 16 residues. The DNA for the CDR3 is TGTGCCAGTAGTTCAGGGGGTGCACGGGGCTCCTACGAGCAGTACTTC. This encodes CASSSGGARGSYEQYF.

The rearrangement uses TRBV6-5 and TRBJ1-1; possible D gene TRBD1, 5 bases. Germline CDR1 is MNHEY and CDR2 is SVGAGI. The CDR3 has 13 amino acids. V lost 6 bases to trimming and J lost 3 bases, with 11 bases between them. The CDR3 DNA reads TGTGCCAGCAGGTGGACACGGGACACTGAAGCTTTCTTT. Amino acids: CASRWTRDTEAFF.

This clone showed up just once. In DNA form, the CDR3 reads TGTGCCAGCAGCCCAGCCCCCGTGAGCACAGATACGCAGTATTTT. This encodes CASSPAPVSTDTQYF. The rearrangement uses TRBV7-9 and TRBJ2-3, with unresolved D. Trimming cost V 5 bases and J 0 bases, with 12 bases left between them. Looked up from germline, CDR1 is SEHNR and CDR2 is FQNEAQ (reference sequence). This CDR3 region has 15 residues.

The genes are TRBV7-8 and TRBJ1-3; D uncertain. Trimming removed 3 bases from V and 2 bases from J, with 5 bases in between. CDR1 SGHVS and CDR2 FQNEAQ come from the germline V gene. The CDR3 covers 13 residues. CDR3 loop: CASSLTAGNTIYF. The CDR3 region has the DNA TGTGCCAGCAGCTTGACCGCTGGAAACACCATATATTTT.

The J gene is TRBJ2-3, the V gene TRBV6-6; no clear D gene. Between the trimmed V and J ends, which lost 3 bases and 6 bases, there was a span of 10 bases. The length of the CDR3 is 13 residues. Per the germline V gene, CDR1 is MNHNY and CDR2 is SVGAGI (reference sequence). The chain's CDR3 is CASSYLPPDTQYF. The CDR3 DNA is TGTGCCAGCAGTTATCTCCCCCCGGATACGCAGTATTTT.

The CDR3 loop is CASSPVSDSYGYTF. In DNA form, the CDR3 reads TGCGCCAGCAGCCCCGTTAGCGATTCCTATGGCTACACCTTC. The chain is built from TRBV5-1 and TRBJ1-2; unclear D gene. The CDR3 covers 14 residues. CDR1 and CDR2 (germline): SGHRS, YFSETQ. Trimming took off 4 bases at V and 4 bases at J, with 14 bases between the two ends. Looking up the rest from reference TRBV5-1 and TRBJ1-2 gives the full variable domain: KAGVTQTPRYLIKTRGQQVTLSCSPISGHRSVSWYQQTPGQGLQFLFEYFSETQRNKGNFPGRFSGRQFSNSRSEMNVSTLELGDSALYLCASSPVSDSYGYTFGSGTRLTVV.

V usage is TRBV29-1 and J usage is TRBJ1-5; 7 bases fit TRBD1. V trimming: 6 bases; J trimming: 4 bases; junction bases outside the gene matches: 6. This CDR3 has 13 residues. Looked up from germline, CDR1 is SQVTM and CDR2 is ANQGSEA. In nucleotides, the CDR3 is TGCAGCGTCGCCACAGGGGTTAATCAGCCCCAGCATTTT. Residues: CSVATGVNQPQHF.

V usage is TRBV7-3 and J usage is TRBJ1-5; TRBD1 might be the D (6 bases). Trimming pared 4 bases from V and 7 bases from J, leaving 11 bases between. The CDR3 length is 13 residues. CDR1 is SGHTA, CDR2 FQGTGA, per germline. CDR3 bases: TGTGCCAGCAGCTCACAGGGTAACCAGCCCCAGCATTTT. This translates into CASSSQGNQPQHF.

The V call is TRBV2, the J call TRBJ2-1; no clear D gene. V dropped 5 bases and J dropped 5 bases, with 13 bases sitting between them. Germline assignment: CDR1 SNHLY and CDR2 FYNNEI. This CDR3 region has 14 residues. CDR3 sequence (DNA): TGTGCCAGCAGTCCCTTTCTAGTAAACAATGAGCAGTTCTTC. It encodes CASSPFLVNNEQFF.

The chain couples TRBV7-2 to TRBJ2-5; D is perhaps TRBD1 (6 bases). This CDR3 contains 13 residues. CDR1 is SGHTA and CDR2 is FQGNSA in the germline V gene. Trimming left V 4 bases short and J 5 bases short, with 11 bases between. CDR3 in amino acids: CASSSTRGETQYF. As DNA, the CDR3 is TGTGCCAGCAGCTCGACGAGGGGGGAGACCCAGTACTTC.

The chain couples TRBV6-5 to TRBJ1-1; weak D call: TRBD1 (6 bases). The germline V gene has CDR1 MNHEY and CDR2 SVGAGI. The CDR3 spans 13 residues. V dropped 5 bases and J dropped 8 bases, with 15 bases sitting between them. The CDR3 nucleotides read TGTGCCAGCAGTGCCGGACAGACTAAAGAAGCTTTCTTT. Translation gives CASSAGQTKEAFF.

This sequence joins TRBV7-2 and TRBJ2-3; possibly TRBD2 for D (5 bases). Trimming left V 5 bases short and J 2 bases short, with 14 bases between. This CDR3 is 15 amino acids long. Germline CDR1 and CDR2: SGHTA and FQGNSA. CDR3: CASSPTTGYTDTQYF. The CDR3 DNA reads as TGTGCCAGCAGCCCTACTACGGGGTACACAGATACGCAGTATTTT.

This rearrangement joins TRBV10-3 to TRBJ2-3, with 8 bases identical to TRBD2. Germline trimming cut 4 bases from V and 6 bases from J; bases unmatched to any gene: 12. CDR3 length equals 16 residues. The germline V gene has CDR1 ENHRY and CDR2 SYGVKD. For the CDR3, the DNA is TGTGCCATCAGTGGGATGGAGCGGGGGTTTTACGATACGCAGTATTTT. It encodes CAISGMERGFYDTQYF.

This clone was detected once. CDR3 DNA sequence: TGTGCCAGCAGCCCAGGACTAACCTTGACCCAGTACTTC. This encodes CASSPGLTLTQYF. This chain connects TRBV7-2 to TRBJ2-5; a possible D gene is TRBD2 (6 bases). CDR3 length: 13 amino acids. Between the trimmed V and J ends, which lost 5 bases and 7 bases, there was a span of 14 bases. CDR1 and CDR2 from the germline V gene are SGHTA and FQGNSA.